What follows describes a single T cell receptor (beta chain). Antigen: not known. This sample is part of a study of T cell responses to AZD1222 COVID-19 vaccine. The junction had 7 bases not matched to a gene; V was cut back by 5 bases and J by 5 bases. Germline CDR1 and CDR2: SGHTA and FQGTGA. The CDR3 has 15 residues. Findings and caveats of the study: Elevations in Spike-specific TCR breadth and depth followed administration of two AZD1222 doses.

The protocol was immunoSEQ multiplex PCR, while the TCRdb copy is restricted to in-frame clones and leaves out a portion. The repertoire holds 60,000 to 90,000 clones, about 74% seen once, with 27% in the top ten. This clonotype originated in an adult who received the MenACWY meningococcal vaccine as a control. This material consisted of peripheral blood, taken 28 days after the second dose of the MenACWY control vaccine. This rearrangement joins TRBV7-3 to TRBJ2-1; 9 bases fit TRBD1. CDR3 sequence: CASSLGTGPHNEQFF. The CDR3 nucleotides are TGTGCCAGCAGCCTGGGGACAGGGCCCCACAATGAGCAGTTCTTC.